This T cell receptor beta chain was found in a study of shared clonotypes between healthy human individuals. Study observations and caveats: Richness estimates generally favored naive over memory subsets. The sharing of 4% to 5.5% of naive CD4 clonotypes was seen across a few donors.

On this clone: Its matching antigen is unknown.

In the original processing: For the immunoSEQ data, sequences were junction-only without quality scores, so filtering differed. Assay used: immunoSEQ multiplex PCR; TCRdb lists only in-frame clones, some missing. V, J and clone size are those of that table, while D and trimming were read from the DNA. The table lists a few million clones, 93% of them singletons. Positively selected for CCR7, the CD45RO-negative cells used as naive CD8 cells excluded terminally differentiated effector memory CD45RA+ cells. Donors, without exception, were Caucasian adults residing in Nashville, Tennessee. The source material was naive CD8+ T cells from PBMCs. This TCR derives from a man aged 18 to 30 in good health. Some clones in this sample may be carry-over from other donors' samples.

This CDR3 is CASSSKMTDTQYF. The CDR3 nucleotides are TGCGCCAGCAGCTCTAAGATGACAGATACGCAGTATTTT. J is TRBJ2-3 and V is TRBV4-3; D unresolved. This CDR3 spans 13 amino acids. V shed 5 bases and J shed 3 bases, with 9 bases lying between them. Germline assignment: CDR1 LGHNA and CDR2 YSLEER.